Shown below are 11 T cell receptor beta chains from a single sample sequenced in a study of blood T cells in healthy people across ages. Primed by a sample-barcoded 5' primer and a J-beta primer mix, a second PCR proceeded for about 7 to 11 cycles. TCRdb re-called the 5' RACE reads through MiXCR, storing one row per CDR3 protein. The top ten hold around an eighth of the sample, which has approximately 940,000 distinct CDR3 sequences, around 48% seen once. Input material: blood. The receptors shown here come from a man in his thirties or forties in good health.

The CDR3 here is CASSRQASGLSNEQFF. CDR3 in DNA: TGCGCCAGCAGCCGGCAGGCTAGCGGTCTCTCAAATGAGCAGTTCTTC. This chain connects TRBV4-3 to TRBJ2-1; 7 nucleotides match TRBD2. V lost 4 bases and J lost 7; bases outside the gene matches: 13. CDR3 length equals 16 residues. The germline V gene encodes CDR1 LGHNA and CDR2 YSLEER.

About this clonotype itself: The junction differs from germline at one of its ends, possibly a read error. CDR3 sequence (DNA): TGCAGCGTGGCTGGGGCCAACGCCCTGACTTTC. This encodes CSVAGANALTF. V and J are TRBV20-1 and TRBJ2-6, with a tentative D call TRBD1 (5 bases). Germline CDR1 and CDR2: DFQATT and SNEGSKA (reference sequence). This CDR3 has 11 amino acids.

This rearrangement joins TRBV28 to TRBJ2-4; perhaps TRBD1 as D (6 bases). Trimming removed 10 bases from V and 4 bases from J, with 11 bases in between. This CDR3 region has 12 residues. CDR1 and CDR2 from the germline V gene are MDHEN and SYDVKM. Written as DNA, the CDR3 is TGTGCCATCAGAGGACAGAAAAACATTCAGTACTTC. Translating gives CAIRGQKNIQYF.

This clonotype showed up just a few times. This sequence joins TRBV15 and TRBJ2-3; D is possibly TRBD1 or TRBD2 (5 bases each). V was pared by 0 bases and J by 2 bases, with 12 bases between. The CDR3 is 16 amino acids. Per the germline V gene, CDR1 is LNHNV and CDR2 is YYDKDF (reference sequence). The CDR3 DNA follows: TGTGCCACCAGCAGAGATGAGGGGCAGGCCACAGATACGCAGTATTTT. Translated, it gives CATSRDEGQATDTQYF.

The sample holds a few counts of this clonotype. The chain has TRBV27 and TRBJ1-1; possibly TRBD1 for D (5 bases). V was trimmed by 5 bases and J by 3 bases, leaving 13 bases between them. Germline V CDR1 and CDR2: MNHEY, SMNVEV (reference sequence). The CDR3 extends over 14 amino acids. CDR3 nucleotides: TGTGCCAGCAGTCCACAGGTGCTGGACACTGAAGCTTTCTTT. Its protein is CASSPQVLDTEAFF.

This rearrangement joins TRBV20-1 to TRBJ2-5; D is perhaps TRBD2 (6 bases). Germline V gene data show CDR1 as DFQATT and CDR2 as SNEGSKA (reference sequence). V was cut by 0 bases and J by 2 bases, with 10 bases left in between. CDR3 length: 14 residues. The CDR3 protein is CSARDEGTQETQYF. The CDR3 DNA reads TGCAGTGCTAGAGATGAGGGGACTCAAGAGACCCAGTACTTC.

The table lists this clonotype with many counts. V gene TRBV3-1 combines with J gene TRBJ1-1; 7 nucleotides line up with TRBD1. CDR1 LGHDT and CDR2 YNNKEL come from the germline V gene (reference sequence). The CDR3 is 15 residues long. The V and J ends lost 4 bases and 3 bases, in that order; junction bases with no gene match: 8. CDR3 nucleotide sequence: TGTGCCAGCAGCCCCGACGGTAGGGGGCACACTGAAGCTTTCTTT. Translation: CASSPDGRGHTEAFF.

This clonotype was seen more than once but under ten times. This chain uses TRBV29-1 with TRBJ2-7, with 7 positions matching TRBD1. Unmatched junction bases numbered 5, after V lost 7 bases and J lost 2 bases. CDR3 length: 12 residues. Germline lookup yields CDR1 SQVTM and CDR2 ANQGSEA. Here the CDR3 reads CSAGQVTYEQYF. The CDR3 nucleotides are TGCAGCGCCGGACAGGTAACCTACGAGCAGTACTTC.

CDR3 nucleotide sequence: TGTGCCAGCCGACAGGGGCGGAACACTGAAGCTTTCTTT. It encodes CASRQGRNTEAFF. This rearrangement joins TRBV6-5 to TRBJ1-1, with 8 bases lining up with TRBD1. J lost 1 base, V lost 8 bases, and 3 bases had no gene match. Germline CDR1 reads MNHEY; CDR2 reads SVGAGI. The CDR3 length is 13 residues.

This clonotype appeared a few times. The chain has TRBV28 and TRBJ2-1, with a tentative D call TRBD1 (7 bases). Looked up from germline, CDR1 is MDHEN and CDR2 is SYDVKM. This CDR3 is built from 15 residues. The V end was cut by 7 bases, the J end by 15 bases, with 28 bases between. CDR3 sequence reads: CASNGAGGLVAGLFF. The CDR3 region has the DNA TGTGCCAGCAACGGTGCAGGGGGGTTGGTAGCAGGGCTGTTCTTC.

The CDR3 bases are TGTGCCAGTAAGCGGGGGGGCTTCAATGAGCAGTTCTTC. Its translation is CASKRGGFNEQFF. The chain recombines TRBV27 with TRBJ2-1, with TRBD2 matching 10 bases. The CDR3 has 13 amino acids. Germline V lookup: CDR1 MNHEY, CDR2 SMNVEV (reference sequence). Germline trimming cut 9 bases from V and 6 bases from J; bases unmatched to any gene: 5.